These 21 T cell receptor beta chains were sequenced from one sample in a study of control samples from healthy donors and cancer patients. Repertoires were generated with immunoSEQ multiplex PCR, while TCRdb's copy carries only in-frame clones and drops some. The data show tens of thousands of clones, around 87% seen once. The sequencing sample was made of PBMCs. Source of these receptors: an older woman with lung cancer.

This chain links TRBV29-1 with TRBJ1-2; no firm D call. Germline V gene lookup returns CDR1 SQVTM and CDR2 ANQGSEA. With 7 bases removed from V and 5 bases from J, the gap between germline ends came to 11 bases. This CDR3 has 11 residues. DNA for the CDR3: TGCAGCGATAGAGGGTGGTATGGCTACACCTTC. This sequence encodes CSDRGWYGYTF. Full variable domain (remainder filled in from reference TRBV29-1 and TRBJ1-2): SAVISQKPSRDICQRGTSLTIQCQVDSQVTMMFWYRQQPGQSLTLIATANQGSEATYESGFVIDKFPISRPNLTFSTLTVSNMSPEDSSIYLCSDRGWYGYTFGSGTRLTVV.

The chain uses TRBV29-1 and TRBJ2-3; 9 bases map to TRBD1. V was pared by 4 bases and J by 6 bases, with 5 bases of the junction left unmatched. The CDR3 spans 13 residues. Germline CDR1 reads SQVTM; CDR2 reads ANQGSEA. The CDR3 nucleotides are TGCAGCGTTGGGACAGGGGAAGGGGATACGCAGTATTTT. This sequence encodes CSVGTGEGDTQYF.

This chain joins TRBV6-2 or TRBV6-3 and TRBJ2-1, with D perhaps being TRBD1 or TRBD2 (6 bases each). The germline V and J ends were trimmed by 6 bases and 0 bases, with 15 bases remaining between them. Germline V gene data show CDR1 as MNHEY and CDR2 as SVGEGT. The CDR3 loop spans 16 amino acids. CDR3 protein: CASSPIADSSYNEQFF. The CDR3 DNA reads TGTGCCAGCAGCCCCATAGCGGACAGCTCCTACAATGAGCAGTTCTTC.

This clone was observed a few times. This chain joins TRBV5-6 and TRBJ2-3; D remains unclear. The germline V and J ends were trimmed by 4 bases and 1 base, with 10 bases remaining between them. This CDR3 spans 14 amino acids. Germline loops: CDR1 SGHDT, CDR2 YYEEEE. In nucleotides, the CDR3 is TGTGCCAGCAGCAGCACCACACGCACAGATACGCAGTATTTT. Its protein is CASSSTTRTDTQYF.

In its sample, this clone was seen a few times. J is TRBJ2-7 and V is TRBV7-3; 8 bases are a match to TRBD2. From germline, CDR1 is SGHTA and CDR2 FQGTGA. The CDR3 totals 15 residues. Trimming at V came to 3 bases and at J to 5 bases, leaving 9 bases not matched to a gene. In DNA form, the CDR3 reads TGTGCCAGCAGCTTGACCGGGACTAGTCTCCACGAGCAGTACTTC. This codes for CASSLTGTSLHEQYF.

This rearrangement joins TRBV7-2 to TRBJ2-2, with D possibly matching TRBD2 (6 bases). CDR3 length: 14 amino acids. CDR1 SGHTA and CDR2 FQGNSA come from the germline V gene. The V gene lost 1 base and the J gene lost 5 bases, with 8 bases spanning the gap. The CDR3 here is CASSLEEGTGELFF. The CDR3 nucleotides are TGTGCCAGCAGCTTAGAGGAGGGGACCGGGGAGCTGTTTTTT.

The CDR3 nucleotides are TGTGCCTGGACGATGGACAGGGACTATGGCTACACCTTC. Amino acids: CAWTMDRDYGYTF. The chain joins TRBV30 to TRBJ1-2, with 8 bases aligning to TRBD1. The V and J ends lost 4 bases and 3 bases, in that order; junction bases with no gene match: 4. CDR1 and CDR2 (germline): GTSNPN, SVGIG (reference sequence). This CDR3 is built from 13 residues.

As concerns this clone: One junction end does not reproduce the germline sequence, and a read error may be involved. The genes are TRBV6-1 and TRBJ1-1; D uncertain. The CDR3 length is 14 residues. CDR1 MNHNS and CDR2 SASEGT come from the germline V gene. CDR3 residues: CASREAPMRSEAFF. CDR3 sequence (DNA): TGTGCCAGCAGAGAAGCCCCTATGAGGAGTGAAGCTTTCTTT.

The rearrangement links TRBV19 to TRBJ2-2; D not certain. This CDR3 comprises 14 residues. Germline V gene sequence: CDR1 LNHDA, CDR2 SQIVND (reference sequence). Trimming stripped 3 bases from V and 1 base from J, with 6 bases between. The DNA of the CDR3 is TGTGCCAGTAGTATTCTACAGAACACCGGGGAGCTGTTTTTT. Amino acids: CASSILQNTGELFF.

The chain combines TRBV5-6 with TRBJ1-2, with D hard to call. V was clipped by 0 bases and J by 4 bases, with 7 bases between them. This CDR3 has 13 amino acids. Germline V gene data show CDR1 as SGHDT and CDR2 as YYEEEE. Here the CDR3 DNA reads TGTGCCAGCAGCTTGGGCACCCTCTATGGCTACACCTTC. This gives the protein CASSLGTLYGYTF.

The chain combines TRBV18 with TRBJ2-7; D is possibly TRBD1 (6 bases). CDR1 and CDR2 from the germline V gene are KGHSH and LQKENI. This CDR3 has 13 amino acids. Trimming cost V 3 bases and J 1 base, with 7 bases left between them. CDR3 nucleotide sequence: TGTGCCAGCTCACCGGGACAATCCTACGAGCAGTACTTC. Translating it yields CASSPGQSYEQYF.

The V call is TRBV7-9, the J call TRBJ2-7; 14 nucleotides agree with TRBD2. V was pared by 4 bases and J by 5 bases, with 7 bases of the junction left unmatched. CDR3 size: 16 residues. Germline-derived CDR1 and CDR2 are SEHNR and FQNEAQ (reference sequence). CDR3 residues: CASSSPTSGRVNEQYF. DNA of the CDR3: TGTGCCAGCAGCTCGCCGACTAGCGGGAGGGTCAACGAGCAGTACTTC.

This clone appeared once. The V and J genes are TRBV18 and TRBJ1-1, with TRBD1 matching 7 bases. Germline V CDR1 and CDR2: KGHSH, LQKENI. V lost 1 base to trimming and J lost 3 bases; unmatched junction nucleotides: 11. There are 17 residues in the CDR3. The CDR3 bases are TGTGCCAGCTCACCACTAGGGGGCTCGGACGGATACACTGAAGCTTTCTTT. This translates into CASSPLGGSDGYTEAFF.

This chain connects TRBV3-1 (or the pseudogene TRBV3-2) to TRBJ2-7; 10 bases fit TRBD2. The CDR3 is made up of 15 amino acids. V lost 4 bases to trimming and J lost 3 bases; unmatched junction nucleotides: 6. In germline, CDR1 is LGHDT, CDR2 YNNKEL (reference sequence). The CDR3, as DNA: TGTGCCAGCAGCCCCGGGGCTAGCGGGGGCTACGAGCAGTACTTC. Translation: CASSPGASGGYEQYF.

This clone was detected only once. This chain joins TRBV7-2 and TRBJ1-1; D ambiguous. This CDR3 is built from 13 residues. Germline V gives CDR1 SGHTA, CDR2 FQGNSA. The V and J ends lost 3 bases and 1 base respectively, with 6 bases between them. The CDR3 here is CASSFAANTEAFF. The CDR3 region has the DNA TGTGCCAGCAGCTTTGCTGCGAACACTGAAGCTTTCTTT.

This clone was counted a few times. This chain uses TRBV6-1 with TRBJ1-5; D call uncertain. V lost 2 bases and J lost 3, with 8 bases in between. The CDR3 is made up of 14 amino acids. Germline assignment: CDR1 MNHNS and CDR2 SASEGT. This chain's CDR3 is CASSESGNNQPQHF. The CDR3 region has the DNA TGTGCCAGCAGTGAATCTGGAAACAATCAGCCCCAGCATTTT.

The rearrangement joins TRBV7-3 to TRBJ2-3, with D unclear. The length of the CDR3 is 14 residues. Trimming stripped 2 bases from V and 0 bases from J, with 6 bases between. CDR1 and CDR2 from the germline V gene are SGHTA and FQGTGA. DNA of the CDR3: TGTGCCAGCAGCTTACTGGGGAGCACAGATACGCAGTATTTT. Its protein is CASSLLGSTDTQYF.

The chain joins TRBV11-3 to TRBJ2-2; D unclear. The CDR3 length is 16 residues. CDR1 and CDR2 from the germline V gene are SGHNT and YENEEA. Trimming cost V 5 bases and J 0 bases, with 13 bases left between them. The CDR3 region is CASSPSEGSNTGELFF. The CDR3 DNA reads as TGTGCCAGCAGCCCCTCTGAAGGCTCGAACACCGGGGAGCTGTTTTTT.

The CDR3 sequence is CASSPPGRKPVSNYGYTF. For the CDR3, the DNA is TGCGCCAGCAGTCCCCCGGGACGGAAACCCGTCTCCAACTATGGCTACACCTTC. This rearrangement joins TRBV23-1 to TRBJ1-2, with D perhaps TRBD1 (5 bases). TRBV23-1 is an open reading frame, and its role is uncertain. The V gene lost 4 bases and the J gene lost 2 bases, with 23 bases spanning the gap. This CDR3 spans 18 amino acids.

The sample holds one count of this clone. The chain carries TRBV5-1 and TRBJ2-2, with D perhaps matching TRBD2 (5 bases). Trimming pared 5 bases from V and 5 bases from J, leaving 16 bases between. The CDR3 is 15 amino acids. Germline CDR1 reads SGHRS; CDR2 reads YFSETQ. The CDR3 is CASSVARGETGELFF. CDR3 nucleotides: TGCGCCAGCAGTGTTGCCCGGGGAGAGACCGGGGAGCTGTTTTTT. The full variable domain, its missing parts supplied by reference TRBV5-1 and TRBJ2-2, is KAGVTQTPRYLIKTRGQQVTLSCSPISGHRSVSWYQQTPGQGLQFLFEYFSETQRNKGNFPGRFSGRQFSNSRSEMNVSTLELGDSALYLCASSVARGETGELFFGEGSRLTVL.

The chain uses TRBV7-2 and TRBJ1-2; D not certain. Looked up from germline, CDR1 is SGHTA and CDR2 is FQGNSA. The CDR3 runs to 12 residues. V lost 2 bases and J lost 7, with 8 bases in between. Here the CDR3 reads CASSLRYSGYTF. Written as DNA, the CDR3 is TGTGCCAGCAGCTTAAGGTACAGTGGCTACACCTTC. The variable domain in full, with the rest retrieved from reference TRBV7-2 and TRBJ1-2, is GAGVSQSPSNKVTEKGKDVELRCDPISGHTALYWYRQSLGQGLEFLIYFQGNSAPDKSGLPSDRFSAERTGGSVSTLTIQRTQQEDSAVYLCASSLRYSGYTFGSGTRLTVV.